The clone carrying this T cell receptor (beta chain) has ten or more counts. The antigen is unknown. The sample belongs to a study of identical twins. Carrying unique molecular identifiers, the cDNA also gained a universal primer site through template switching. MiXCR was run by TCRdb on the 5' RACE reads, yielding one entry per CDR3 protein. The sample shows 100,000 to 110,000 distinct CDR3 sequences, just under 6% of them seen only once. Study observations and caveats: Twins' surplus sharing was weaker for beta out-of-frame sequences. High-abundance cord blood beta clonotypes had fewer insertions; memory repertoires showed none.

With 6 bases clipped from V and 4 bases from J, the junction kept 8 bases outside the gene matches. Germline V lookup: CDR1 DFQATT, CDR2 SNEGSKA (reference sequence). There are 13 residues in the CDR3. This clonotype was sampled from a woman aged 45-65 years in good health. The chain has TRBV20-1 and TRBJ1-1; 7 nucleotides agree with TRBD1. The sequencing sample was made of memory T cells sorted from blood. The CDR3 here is CSAPRGGGTEAFF. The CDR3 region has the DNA TGCAGTGCCCCTAGAGGGGGCGGCACTGAAGCTTTCTTT.